Described below is a single T cell receptor beta chain sequence and its context. Its antigen remains unidentified. This record belongs to a study of cytomegalovirus exposure and HLA in healthy donors. The study, taken as a whole, reports: TCR beta chains numbering 150 to 200 were designated cytomegalovirus-associated. In the roughly 130 validation repertoires, a later analysis found that first-cohort TCR clusters tended to co-occur.

The data were produced by immunoSEQ multiplex PCR, yet TCRdb's version contains in-frame clones alone and is incomplete. The repertoire has 150,000 to 200,000 clones, 95% to 96% of them found once; the top ten carry about 0.94%. Germline CDR1 reads SGHRS; CDR2 reads YFSETQ. The CDR3 has 13 amino acids. Between the trimmed V and J ends, which lost 2 bases and 7 bases, there was a span of 12 bases. The specimen was PBMCs. The rearrangement joins TRBV5-1 to TRBJ2-5, with a tentative D call TRBD1 (5 bases). This sequence was found in a young woman in good health and CMV-seronegative. DNA for the CDR3: TGCGCCAGCAGCTTAGGGGCCGAGGCGACCCAGTACTTC. Translating gives CASSLGAEATQYF. Using reference TRBV5-1 and TRBJ2-5 for the parts outside the CDR3, the full variable domain is KAGVTQTPRYLIKTRGQQVTLSCSPISGHRSVSWYQQTPGQGLQFLFEYFSETQRNKGNFPGRFSGRQFSNSRSEMNVSTLELGDSALYLCASSLGAEATQYFGPGTRLLVL.